This T cell receptor (beta chain) was captured by sequencing in a study of control samples from healthy donors and cancer patients. The assay was immunoSEQ multiplex PCR, and TCRdb's table has in-frame clones only and misses some. The table lists roughly 200,000 clones, around 93% of them singletons. V was clipped by 5 bases and J by 1 base; unmatched bases: 9. There are 17 residues in the CDR3. Per germline, CDR1 SEHNR and CDR2 FQNEAQ (reference sequence). The receptor was derived from a man younger than 45 in good health. The sequencing sample was made of blood. The chain links TRBV7-9 to TRBJ2-2, with 8 bases matching TRBD2. CDR3 nucleotides: TGTGCCAGCAGCCGGGAGGGAGCGGGGCTGAACACCGGGGAGCTGTTTTTT. It yields the protein CASSREGAGLNTGELFF.